A selection of T cell receptor beta chains follows, all from one sample in a study of T-cell memory formation after mild COVID-19. Each CDR3 protein is one row after TCRdb ran MiXCR on the 5' RACE reads. The sample has 550,000 to 700,000 distinct CDR3 sequences; around 17% are singletons. Sequencing was performed on PBMCs or a T cell subset sorted from them (not recorded which). Source of these receptors: an adult woman who had mild COVID-19 (a few samples of this study predate the infection). Cell type and time point are not known. Both conserved end residues are part of each CDR3. The D gene is left open where the match is weak. Clone size, where shown, is once, few, many, or a class for clones that have expanded.

clone_size	j_call	v_call	cdr3_length	d_call	cdr3_aa	cdr3_nt
few	TRBJ2-1	TRBV18	14	-	CASLDSYSNNEQFF	TGTGCCAGTCTCGACAGCTACTCGAACAATGAGCAGTTCTTC
few	TRBJ1-1	TRBV3-1	15	-	CASSQGWGENTEAFF	TGTGCCAGCAGCCAGGGCTGGGGCGAGAACACTGAAGCTTTCTTT
few	TRBJ1-1	TRBV12-3/TRBV12-4	14	TRBD1	CASTSGGFPPEAFF	TGTGCCAGCACTTCAGGGGGATTTCCCCCTGAAGCTTTCTTT
-	TRBJ2-7	TRBV19	16	-	CASSIGHTLSSYEQYF	TGTGCCAGTAGTATAGGGCACACCCTCAGCTCCTACGAGCAGTACTTC
-	TRBJ2-3	TRBV7-9	15	-	CASSLVRGGTDTQYF	TGTGCCAGCAGCTTAGTCCGAGGGGGCACAGATACGCAGTATTTT
-	TRBJ1-4	TRBV30	14	-	CAWSEGVHNEKLFF	TGTGCCTGGAGTGAAGGGGTCCATAATGAAAAACTGTTTTTT
few	TRBJ2-7	TRBV5-4	16	TRBD2	CASSPGGAGGSGEQYF	TGTGCCAGCAGCCCGGGTGGAGCGGGAGGATCGGGAGAGCAGTACTTC
-	TRBJ1-1	TRBV29-1	15	-	CSVEDRSRLNTEAFF	TGCAGCGTTGAAGATAGGAGTCGGCTGAACACTGAAGCTTTCTTT
few	TRBJ2-1	TRBV5-5	16	TRBD2	CASSKGLAGFYNEQFF	TGTGCCAGCAGCAAGGGACTAGCGGGGTTCTACAATGAGCAGTTCTTC
-	TRBJ2-3	TRBV4-2	17	-	CASRQEGGSLSRDTQYF	TGTGCCAGCAGACAAGAAGGGGGGTCTCTCAGTAGGGATACGCAGTATTTT
few	TRBJ2-1	TRBV12-3/TRBV12-4	15	-	CASSRSGTPYNEQFF	TGTGCCAGCAGCCGTAGTGGGACGCCGTACAATGAGCAGTTCTTC
few	TRBJ1-2	TRBV12-3/TRBV12-4	14	-	CASTSRGTNYGYTF	TGTGCCAGCACCTCTCGAGGGACTAACTATGGCTACACCTTC
many	TRBJ1-2	TRBV4-3	15	-	CASSQSSTSNYGYTF	TGCGCCAGCAGCCAAAGCTCGACAAGTAACTATGGCTACACCTTC
-	TRBJ2-5	TRBV28	14	TRBD2	CASSVRLAGETQYF	TGTGCCAGCAGTGTAAGACTAGCGGGAGAGACCCAGTACTTC
few	TRBJ1-1	TRBV5-5	13	-	CASSTRENTEAFF	TGTGCCAGCAGCACCAGGGAGAACACTGAAGCTTTCTTT
few	TRBJ2-1	TRBV12-3/TRBV12-4	13	TRBD1	CASSPTRGSEQFF	TGTGCCAGCAGTCCGACCAGGGGGTCTGAGCAGTTCTTC
-	TRBJ1-1	TRBV5-1	13	-	CASSLEGFAEAFF	TGCGCCAGCAGCTTGGAGGGTTTCGCTGAAGCTTTCTTT
few	TRBJ2-1	TRBV6-2/TRBV6-3	14	-	CASSYSSDYNEQFF	TGTGCCAGCAGTTACTCGTCGGACTACAATGAGCAGTTCTTC
once	TRBJ2-5	TRBV6-1	12	-	CASTSGVVTQYF	TGTGCCAGCACGTCGGGGGTAGTTACCCAGTACTTC
few	TRBJ2-1	TRBV6-5	16	TRBD2	CASSYTRLAGGNEQFF	TGTGCCAGCAGTTACACCAGACTAGCGGGCGGGAATGAGCAGTTCTTC
-	TRBJ2-5	TRBV15	14	-	CATSRAYQVETQYF	TGTGCCACCAGCAGAGCCTATCAAGTCGAGACCCAGTACTTC
many	TRBJ2-3	TRBV7-6	16	-	CASSLSWTPSQDTQYF	TGTGCCAGCAGCTTATCTTGGACCCCTTCCCAAGATACGCAGTATTTT
-	TRBJ1-2	TRBV7-6	14	-	CASSLDRLNYGYTF	TGTGCCAGCAGCTTAGACCGTCTTAACTATGGCTACACCTTC
-	TRBJ1-3	TRBV4-1	17	TRBD1	CASSIVPLGTAGNTIYF	TGCGCCAGCAGCATCGTACCCCTGGGGACAGCTGGAAACACCATATATTTT
-	TRBJ2-2	TRBV18	18	-	CASSPPPGVPFNTGELFF	TGTGCCAGCTCACCACCGCCAGGGGTCCCTTTTAACACCGGGGAGCTGTTTTTT
-	TRBJ2-7	TRBV20-1	13	-	CSATPQSSYEQYF	TGCAGTGCTACCCCTCAGAGCTCCTACGAGCAGTACTTC
-	TRBJ1-1	TRBV6-5	14	TRBD1	CASSYPTRTGEAFF	TGTGCCAGCAGTTACCCCACCCGGACAGGGGAAGCTTTCTTT